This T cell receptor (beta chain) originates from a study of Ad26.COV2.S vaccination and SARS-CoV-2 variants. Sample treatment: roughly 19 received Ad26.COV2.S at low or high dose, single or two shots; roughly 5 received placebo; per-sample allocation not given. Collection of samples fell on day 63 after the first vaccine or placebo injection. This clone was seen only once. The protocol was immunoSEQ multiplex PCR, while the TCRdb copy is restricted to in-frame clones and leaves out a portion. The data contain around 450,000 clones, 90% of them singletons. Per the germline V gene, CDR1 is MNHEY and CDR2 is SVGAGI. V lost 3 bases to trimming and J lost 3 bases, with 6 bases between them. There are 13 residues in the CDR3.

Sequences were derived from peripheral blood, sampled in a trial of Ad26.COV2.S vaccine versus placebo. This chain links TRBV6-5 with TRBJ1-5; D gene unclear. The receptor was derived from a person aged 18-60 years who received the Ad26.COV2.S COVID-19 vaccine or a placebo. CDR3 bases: TGTGCCAGCAGTTATAGGGACAATCAGCCCCAGCATTTT. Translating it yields CASSYRDNQPQHF.